The 19 T cell receptor beta chains below were found in one sample sequenced in a study of identifying expanded T cells in peripheral blood. Assay used: immunoSEQ multiplex PCR; TCRdb lists only in-frame clones, some missing. The sample consists of 85,000 to 90,000 clones, 86% of them appearing once. The sequenced material came from blood. The receptors come from a person between 18 and 75 years old in good health.

The chain couples TRBV7-9 to TRBJ1-3; D not certain. There are 15 residues in the CDR3. Germline CDR1 and CDR2: SEHNR and FQNEAQ (reference sequence). V was trimmed by 2 bases and J by 0 bases, leaving 8 bases between them. CDR3 protein: CASSLQTFSGNTIYF. The CDR3 DNA reads TGTGCCAGCAGCTTACAGACATTCTCTGGAAACACCATATATTTT.

This chain connects TRBV7-9 to TRBJ2-4; D is possibly TRBD1 or TRBD2 (5 bases each). V gave up 4 bases and J gave up 6 bases, with 22 bases separating them. CDR3 length: 17 amino acids. Germline loops: CDR1 SEHNR, CDR2 FQNEAQ (reference sequence). The CDR3 DNA follows: TGTGCCAGCAGCTCACGTCAGGACGGCTCGAGGGGAAACATTCAGTACTTC. It is translated as CASSSRQDGSRGNIQYF.

The rearrangement links TRBV28 to TRBJ1-4; 7 positions match TRBD1. This CDR3 comprises 15 residues. With 7 bases clipped from V and 7 bases from J, the junction kept 12 bases outside the gene matches. From germline, CDR1 is MDHEN and CDR2 SYDVKM. Here the CDR3 reads CASTYKRQGSEKLFF. The CDR3 region has the DNA TGTGCCAGCACATATAAGCGACAGGGAAGTGAAAAACTGTTTTTT.

The J gene is TRBJ1-1, the V gene TRBV4-3; maybe TRBD1 (5 bases). Germline CDR1 and CDR2: LGHNA and YSLEER. With 1 base removed from V and 11 bases from J, the gap between germline ends came to 26 bases. The CDR3 consists of 17 residues. The CDR3 nucleotides read TGCGCCAGCAGCCAAGTGAGGCTTTCTGGGACTCACCTGGAGGCTTTCTTT. As protein: CASSQVRLSGTHLEAFF.

The chain uses TRBV11-2 and TRBJ1-1, with D perhaps matching TRBD1 (6 bases). Germline V gene sequence: CDR1 SGHAT, CDR2 FQNNGV. Trimming took off 8 bases at V and 4 bases at J, with 20 bases between the two ends. This CDR3 has 15 residues. The CDR3 reads CASGPGTGIGTEAFF. The DNA of the CDR3 is TGTGCCAGCGGACCCGGAACAGGGATAGGCACTGAAGCTTTCTTT.

Written as DNA, the CDR3 is TGTGCCAGCAGCGCGTTAGCGGGGGGATACAATGAGCAGTTCTTC. This translates into CASSALAGGYNEQFF. The V and J genes are TRBV5-4 and TRBJ2-1, with 10 bases matching TRBD2. The germline CDR1 and CDR2 sequences are SGHNT and YYREEE (reference sequence). The V segment lost 4 bases and the J segment 4 bases; nucleotides outside the gene matches: 5. CDR3 size: 15 residues.

The chain links TRBV10-1 to TRBJ2-1, with D possibly being TRBD1 (5 bases). The CDR3 length is 17 residues. The V gene's germline CDR1 is WNHNN and CDR2 SYGVQD (reference sequence). V gave up 2 bases and J gave up 3 bases, with 17 bases separating them. CDR3 bases: TGCGCCAGCAGTGAGAGCCTGCAAGGGGCGGTCTACAATGAGCAGTTCTTC. It translates to CASSESLQGAVYNEQFF.

The chain has TRBV4-1 and TRBJ2-7; 7 bases line up with TRBD2. Germline CDR1 reads MGHRA; CDR2 reads YSYEKL. This CDR3 is built from 14 residues. The trim removed 1 base at V and 5 bases at J, leaving 5 bases unmatched. CDR3 loop: CASSQGGGFNEQYF. Written as DNA, the CDR3 is TGCGCCAGCAGCCAAGGGGGGGGGTTCAACGAGCAGTACTTC.

This chain joins TRBV29-1 and TRBJ1-2, with D maybe TRBD1 (5 bases). Trimming took 8 bases from V and 0 from J, leaving 13 bases between them. Germline V CDR1 and CDR2: SQVTM, ANQGSEA. The CDR3 runs 13 residues. The DNA for the CDR3 is TGCAGCACACGGGACGCTACTAACTATGGCTACACCTTC. Residues: CSTRDATNYGYTF.

This chain joins TRBV11-2 and TRBJ1-1; D is undetermined. This CDR3 region has 14 residues. Germline CDR1 SGHAT, CDR2 FQNNGV. The V end was cut by 3 bases, the J end by 1 base, with 9 bases between. CDR3 protein: CASSLVETNTEAFF. The CDR3 DNA reads TGTGCCAGCAGCTTGGTAGAGACGAACACTGAAGCTTTCTTT.

This chain connects TRBV18 to TRBJ2-3; D not certain. The V gene's germline CDR1 is KGHSH and CDR2 LQKENI. Deletions cut 3 bases from V and 6 bases from J, with 13 bases between. The CDR3 contains 14 residues. This CDR3 reads CASSPSYLVDTQYF. The CDR3 coding sequence is TGTGCCAGCTCACCGTCCTACCTGGTGGATACGCAGTATTTT.

The V call is TRBV18, the J call TRBJ1-1, with D hard to call. Germline CDR1 is KGHSH and CDR2 is LQKENI. CDR3 length equals 14 residues. Deletions cut 0 bases from V and 0 bases from J, with 5 bases between. The CDR3 is CASSPPVLNTEAFF. CDR3 nucleotide sequence: TGTGCCAGCTCACCACCAGTCCTGAACACTGAAGCTTTCTTT.

The chain links TRBV29-1 to TRBJ2-5; D might be TRBD2 (5 bases). Germline V gene lookup returns CDR1 SQVTM and CDR2 ANQGSEA. CDR3 length: 12 amino acids. V shed 7 bases and J shed 1 base, with 10 bases lying between them. This CDR3 is CSARAGQETQYF. DNA of the CDR3: TGCAGCGCGAGGGCAGGCCAAGAGACCCAGTACTTC.

The V and J genes are TRBV19 and TRBJ2-2; D remains unclear. The V gene lost 0 bases and the J gene lost 8 bases, with 7 bases spanning the gap. CDR1 and CDR2 (germline): LNHDA, SQIVND (reference sequence). The CDR3 has 13 residues. The chain's CDR3 is CASSIDRAGELFF. The CDR3 bases are TGTGCCAGTAGTATAGATCGGGCTGGGGAGCTGTTTTTT.

The chain joins TRBV7-9 to TRBJ2-3, with 8 positions matching TRBD2. The CDR3 spans 15 residues. V shed 3 bases, J shed 1 base, and the junction held 3 bases outside the gene matches. Germline V gene data show CDR1 as SEHNR and CDR2 as FQNEAQ (reference sequence). The CDR3 region is CASSFRAGGTDTQYF. CDR3 nucleotide sequence: TGTGCCAGCAGCTTTAGAGCGGGGGGCACAGATACGCAGTATTTT.

This clone was observed once. The chain employs TRBV6-6 and TRBJ1-2, with D possibly TRBD1 on 5 matching bases. V was cut by 2 bases and J by 2 bases, with 9 bases left in between. The V gene's germline CDR1 is MNHNY and CDR2 SVGAGI (reference sequence). CDR3 length: 14 residues. CDR3 sequence: CASSYPGTNYGYTF. CDR3 sequence (DNA): TGTGCCAGCAGTTACCCTGGGACGAACTATGGCTACACCTTC.

The chain employs TRBV7-3 and TRBJ2-1, with unresolved D. Trimming took 5 bases from V and 2 from J, leaving 16 bases between them. CDR3 length: 16 residues. Germline V gene lookup returns CDR1 SGHTA and CDR2 FQGTGA. The CDR3 region is CASSPFVDPPYNEQFF. The CDR3 coding sequence is TGTGCCAGCAGCCCCTTTGTAGATCCCCCCTACAATGAGCAGTTCTTC. The full variable domain, rest sourced from reference TRBV7-3 and TRBJ2-1, is GAGVSQTPSNKVTEKGKYVELRCDPISGHTALYWYRQSLGQGPEFLIYFQGTGAADDSGLPNDRFFAVRPEGSVSTLKIQRTERGDSAVYLCASSPFVDPPYNEQFFGPGTRLTVL.

V and J are TRBV2 and TRBJ2-7, with D possibly TRBD1 on 6 matching bases. The V end lost 8 bases, the J end lost 3 bases, and 14 bases lay between the germline ends. CDR1 and CDR2 (germline): SNHLY, FYNNEI. CDR3 length: 13 amino acids. Here the CDR3 DNA reads TGTGCCAGCGGACCCACAGGGAACTACGAGCAGTACTTC. It specifies CASGPTGNYEQYF.

The chain employs TRBV29-1 and TRBJ2-6, with D possibly matching TRBD2 (7 bases). The V and J ends lost 6 bases and 1 base respectively, with 10 bases between them. This CDR3 has 14 amino acids. Germline V CDR1 and CDR2: SQVTM, ANQGSEA. The CDR3 bases are TGCAGCGTAGGGGGGGCTTCTGGGGCCAACGTCCTGACTTTC. Amino acids: CSVGGASGANVLTF.